The 5 T cell receptor beta chains below were found in one sample sequenced in a study of cytomegalovirus exposure and HLA in healthy donors. The PCR employed 60 Vbeta primers together with 13 Jbeta primers. The protocol was immunoSEQ multiplex PCR, while the TCRdb copy is restricted to in-frame clones and leaves out a portion. This sample yields tens of thousands of clones, of which around 80% are seen a single time; approximately 31% belongs to the top ten. Sequenced: PBMCs. The receptors shown here come from a man aged 45-65 years in good health and CMV-seropositive.

The rearrangement links TRBV7-2 to TRBJ2-7, with D possibly TRBD1 on 7 matching bases. Germline V gene data show CDR1 as SGHTA and CDR2 as FQGNSA. This CDR3 is 14 amino acids long. The V end was cut by 5 bases, the J end by 4 bases, with 15 bases between. CDR3 nucleotides: TGTGCCAGCAGCCCGCTGACAGGGAGGTACGAGCAGTACTTC. It encodes CASSPLTGRYEQYF.

This chain links TRBV7-9 with TRBJ2-7; 10 bases match TRBD2. Germline CDR1 SEHNR, CDR2 FQNEAQ (reference sequence). This CDR3 has 14 residues. The V segment lost 5 bases and the J segment 6 bases; nucleotides outside the gene matches: 7. The CDR3 DNA reads TGTGCCAGCAGCGCTCTAGCGGGAGTGCTCGAGCAGTACTTC. Protein product: CASSALAGVLEQYF.

This clone was seen a handful of times. V and J are TRBV7-9 and TRBJ2-1, with 13 bases identical to TRBD2. Germline V gene sequence: CDR1 SEHNR, CDR2 FQNEAQ (reference sequence). V dropped 6 bases and J dropped 10; count of bases not matched to a gene: 3. This CDR3 has 13 residues. CDR3 bases: TGTGCCAGCAGACTAGCGGGAGGGCTGGAGCAGTTCTTC. This translates into CASRLAGGLEQFF.

This chain joins TRBV4-1 and TRBJ1-1; possible D gene TRBD1, 5 bases. Between the trimmed V and J ends, which lost 0 bases and 3 bases, there was a span of 11 bases. The CDR3 consists of 15 residues. The germline V gene has CDR1 MGHRA and CDR2 YSYEKL. CDR3 coding DNA: TGCGCCAGCAGCCAAGATGCGGGAGGGGACACTGAAGCTTTCTTT. The encoded protein is CASSQDAGGDTEAFF.

CDR3 sequence: CASSPRGTGANVLTF. Here the CDR3 DNA reads TGCGCCAGCAGTCCTAGGGGGACTGGGGCCAACGTCCTGACTTTC. The chain is built from TRBV10-1 and TRBJ2-6; possibly TRBD1 for D (6 bases). The CDR3 loop spans 15 amino acids. V dropped 5 bases and J dropped 2 bases, with 10 bases sitting between them. The germline gives CDR1 WNHNN, CDR2 SYGVQD (reference sequence).